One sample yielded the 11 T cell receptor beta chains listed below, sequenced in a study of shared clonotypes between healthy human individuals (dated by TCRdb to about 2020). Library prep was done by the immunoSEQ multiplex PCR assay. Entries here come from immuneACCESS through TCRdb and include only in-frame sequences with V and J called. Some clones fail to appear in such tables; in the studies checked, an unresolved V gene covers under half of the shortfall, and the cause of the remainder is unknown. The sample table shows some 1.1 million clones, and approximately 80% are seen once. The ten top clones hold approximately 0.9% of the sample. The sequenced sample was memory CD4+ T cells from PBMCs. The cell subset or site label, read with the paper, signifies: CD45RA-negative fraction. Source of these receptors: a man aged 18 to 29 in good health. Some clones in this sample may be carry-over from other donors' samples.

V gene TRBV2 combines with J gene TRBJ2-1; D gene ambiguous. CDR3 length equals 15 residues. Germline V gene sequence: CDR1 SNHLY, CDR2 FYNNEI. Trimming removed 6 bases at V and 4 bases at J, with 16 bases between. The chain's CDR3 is CASRVTPLGYNEQFF. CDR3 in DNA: TGTGCCAGCAGGGTTACTCCATTGGGATACAATGAGCAGTTCTTC.

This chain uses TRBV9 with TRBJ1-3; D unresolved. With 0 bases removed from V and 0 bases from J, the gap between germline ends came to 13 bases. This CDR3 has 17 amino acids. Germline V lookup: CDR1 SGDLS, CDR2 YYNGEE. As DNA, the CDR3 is TGTGCCAGCAGCGTAGCTGCAGGACTTCTCTCTGGAAACACCATATATTTT. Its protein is CASSVAAGLLSGNTIYF.

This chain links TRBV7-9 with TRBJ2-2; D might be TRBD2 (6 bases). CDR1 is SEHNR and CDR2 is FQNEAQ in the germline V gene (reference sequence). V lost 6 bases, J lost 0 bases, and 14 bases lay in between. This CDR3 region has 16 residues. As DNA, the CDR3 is TGTGCCAGCAGTTTGACCGGGACTTCGAACACCGGGGAGCTGTTTTTT. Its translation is CASSLTGTSNTGELFF.

CDR3 protein: CASSTRPRSAEQFF. The CDR3 coding sequence is TGTGCCAGCAGCACCCGGCCAAGGTCGGCTGAGCAGTTCTTC. The genes are TRBV13 and TRBJ2-1, with D unclear. V was shortened by 5 bases and J by 9 bases, with 17 bases between the two germline ends. Germline values: CDR1 PRHDT, CDR2 FYEKMQ (reference sequence). This CDR3 is built from 14 residues.

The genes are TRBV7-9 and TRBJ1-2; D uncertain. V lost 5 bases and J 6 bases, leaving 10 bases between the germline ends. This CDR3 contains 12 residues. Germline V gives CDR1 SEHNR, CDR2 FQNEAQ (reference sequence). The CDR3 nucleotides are TGTGCCAGCAGCCTACCCCCCGATGGCTACACCTTC. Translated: CASSLPPDGYTF.

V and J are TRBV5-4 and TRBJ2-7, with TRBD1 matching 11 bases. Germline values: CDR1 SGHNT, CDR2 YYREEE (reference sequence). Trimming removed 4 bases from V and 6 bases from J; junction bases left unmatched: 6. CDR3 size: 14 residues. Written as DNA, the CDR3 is TGTGCCAGCAGCCACGTGGACAGGGGGCCCGAGCAGTACTTC. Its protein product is CASSHVDRGPEQYF.

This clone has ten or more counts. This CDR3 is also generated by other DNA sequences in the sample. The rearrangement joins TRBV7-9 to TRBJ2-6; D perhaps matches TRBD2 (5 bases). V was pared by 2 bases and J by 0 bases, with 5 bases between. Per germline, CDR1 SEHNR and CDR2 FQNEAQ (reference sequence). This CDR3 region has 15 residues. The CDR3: CASSLRGSGANVLTF. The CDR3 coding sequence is TGTGCCAGCAGCTTACGGGGCTCTGGGGCCAACGTCCTGACTTTC.

The CDR3 coding sequence is TGTGCCAGCAGTTCCCCATCCCTCGGGAAAACTGAAGCTTTCTTT. It is translated as CASSSPSLGKTEAFF. The chain joins TRBV27 to TRBJ1-1; D uncertain. The CDR3 is 15 residues long. Looked up from germline, CDR1 is MNHEY and CDR2 is SMNVEV (reference sequence). Trimming took off 4 bases at V and 5 bases at J, with 17 bases between the two ends.

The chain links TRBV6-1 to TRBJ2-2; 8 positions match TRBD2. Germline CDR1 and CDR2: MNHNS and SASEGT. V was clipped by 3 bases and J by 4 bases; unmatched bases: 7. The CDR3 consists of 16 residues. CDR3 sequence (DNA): TGTGCCAGCAGTGAGGTCGGCGGGAGGACCACCGGGGAGCTGTTTTTT. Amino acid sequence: CASSEVGGRTTGELFF.

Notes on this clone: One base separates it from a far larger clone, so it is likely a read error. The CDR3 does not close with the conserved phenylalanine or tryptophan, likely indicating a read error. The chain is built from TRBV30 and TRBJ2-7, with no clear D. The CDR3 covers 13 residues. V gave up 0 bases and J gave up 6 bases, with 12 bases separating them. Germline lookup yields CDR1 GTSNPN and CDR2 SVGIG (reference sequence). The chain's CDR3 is CAWSVSFESEQYL. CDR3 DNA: TGTGCCTGGAGTGTGTCCTTCGAAAGCGAGCAGTACCTC.

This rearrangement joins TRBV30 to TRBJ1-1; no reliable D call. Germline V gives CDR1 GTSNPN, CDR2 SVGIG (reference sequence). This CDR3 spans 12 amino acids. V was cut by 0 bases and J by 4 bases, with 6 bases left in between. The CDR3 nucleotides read TGTGCCTGGAGTGTAAGGCCCACTGAAGCTTTCTTT. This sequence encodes CAWSVRPTEAFF.